This T cell receptor beta chain was identified during a study of blood T cell repertoires in COVID-19. Study information: The cDNA or gDNA used as material had been derived from T cells, B-cell-depleted T cells, or PBMCs.

Recruited during active infection, patients (from Seattle) were subsequently followed longitudinally. Looked up from germline, CDR1 is SGDLS and CDR2 is YYNGEE. The V segment lost 3 bases and the J segment 1 base; nucleotides outside the gene matches: 5. The CDR3 is 15 residues long. In the original analysis: For nucleated cells, counts were estimated from reference gene primer amplification. TCRdb's table, derived via immunoSEQ multiplex PCR, lists solely in-frame clones and lacks some. V, J and clone size derive from that table, while D and trimming were established from the DNA sequence. Of 150,000 to 200,000 clones listed, approximately 80% were seen once; the top ten hold 9% to 15%.

The clonotype originates from a woman aged 80 or older with COVID-19, enrolled during active disease. The sequenced sample was peripheral blood. The gene calls are TRBV9 and TRBJ1-1; TRBD1 matches 8 bases. This CDR3 reads CASSARDRSNTEAFF. CDR3 DNA: TGTGCCAGCAGCGCCCGGGACAGGTCGAACACTGAAGCTTTCTTT.